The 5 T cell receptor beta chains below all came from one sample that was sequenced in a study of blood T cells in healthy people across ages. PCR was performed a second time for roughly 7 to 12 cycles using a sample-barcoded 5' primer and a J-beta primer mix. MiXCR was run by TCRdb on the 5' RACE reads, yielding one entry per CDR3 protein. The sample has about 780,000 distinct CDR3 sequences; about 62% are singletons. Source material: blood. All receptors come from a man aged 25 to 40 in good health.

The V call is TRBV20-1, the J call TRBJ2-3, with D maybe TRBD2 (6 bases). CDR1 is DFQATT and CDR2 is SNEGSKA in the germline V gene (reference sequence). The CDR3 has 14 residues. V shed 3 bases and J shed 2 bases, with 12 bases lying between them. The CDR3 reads CSARMAGTTDTQYF. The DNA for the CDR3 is TGCAGTGCTAGGATGGCGGGGACCACAGATACGCAGTATTTT.

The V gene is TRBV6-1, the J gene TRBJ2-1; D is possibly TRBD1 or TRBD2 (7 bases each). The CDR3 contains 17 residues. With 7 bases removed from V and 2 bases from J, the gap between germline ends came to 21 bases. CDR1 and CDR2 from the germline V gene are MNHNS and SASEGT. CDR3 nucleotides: TGTGCCAGCACCTCGTTCCAGGGGGGGGGCACCTACAATGAGCAGTTCTTC. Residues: CASTSFQGGGTYNEQFF.

CDR3 in amino acids: CASSEGGGSSPLHF. The CDR3 DNA is TGTGCCAGCAGTGAAGGGGGTGGTAGCTCACCCCTCCACTTT. The chain uses TRBV2 and TRBJ1-6; D is undetermined. V was pared by 1 base and J by 10 bases, with 11 bases between. CDR1 SNHLY and CDR2 FYNNEI come from the germline V gene. The CDR3 extends over 14 amino acids.

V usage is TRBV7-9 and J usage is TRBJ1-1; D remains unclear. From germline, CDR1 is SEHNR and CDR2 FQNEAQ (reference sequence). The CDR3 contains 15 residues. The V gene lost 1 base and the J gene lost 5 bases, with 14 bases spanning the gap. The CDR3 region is CASSLGDKGGTEAFF. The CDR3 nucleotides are TGTGCCAGCAGCTTAGGGGATAAGGGCGGAACTGAAGCTTTCTTT. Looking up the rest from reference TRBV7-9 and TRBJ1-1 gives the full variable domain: DTGVSQNPRHKITKRGQNVTFRCDPISEHNRLYWYRQTLGQGPEFLTYFQNEAQLEKSRLLSDRFSAERPKGSFSTLEIQRTEQGDSAMYLCASSLGDKGGTEAFFGQGTRLTVV.

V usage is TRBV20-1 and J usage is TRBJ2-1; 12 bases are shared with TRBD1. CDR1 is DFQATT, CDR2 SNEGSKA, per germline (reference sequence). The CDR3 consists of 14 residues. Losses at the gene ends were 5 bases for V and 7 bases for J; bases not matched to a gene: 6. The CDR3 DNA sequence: TGCAGTGCTCGGGACAGGGGGCGAAGAAATGAGCAGTTCTTC. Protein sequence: CSARDRGRRNEQFF.